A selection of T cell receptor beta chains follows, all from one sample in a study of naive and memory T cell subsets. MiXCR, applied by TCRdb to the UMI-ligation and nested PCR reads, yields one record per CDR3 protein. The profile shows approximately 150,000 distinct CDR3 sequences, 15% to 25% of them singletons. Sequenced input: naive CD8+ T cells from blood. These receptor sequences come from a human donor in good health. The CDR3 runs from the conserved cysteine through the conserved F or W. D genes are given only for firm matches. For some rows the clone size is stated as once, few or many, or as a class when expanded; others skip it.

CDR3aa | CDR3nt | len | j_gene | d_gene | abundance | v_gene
CASSQEPGYEQYF | TGTGCCAGCAGCCAAGAACCCGGCTACGAGCAGTACTTC | 13 | TRBJ2-7 | . | . | TRBV3-1
CASSHRGTEAFF | TGTGCCAGCAGCCATCGAGGCACTGAAGCTTTCTTT | 12 | TRBJ1-1 | . | few | TRBV4-2
CASSYKGGASYEQYF | TGTGCCAGCAGTTACAAAGGGGGTGCCTCCTACGAGCAGTACTTC | 15 | TRBJ2-7 | . | few | TRBV6-5
CATSAGNNSPLHF | TGTGCCACTAGCGCAGGGAATAATTCACCCCTCCACTTT | 13 | TRBJ1-6 | . | few | TRBV10-3
CATSREWNYEQYF | TGTGCCACCAGCAGAGAATGGAACTACGAGCAGTACTTC | 13 | TRBJ2-7 | . | many | TRBV15
CASSLFADTQYF | TGTGCCAGCAGCTTATTCGCAGATACGCAGTATTTT | 12 | TRBJ2-3 | . | . | TRBV11-2
CASAVGTGSLDEQYF | TGTGCCAGCGCGGTCGGGACAGGGTCGCTCGACGAGCAGTACTTC | 15 | TRBJ2-7 | TRBD1 | few | TRBV28
CASSLSGYEQYF | TGTGCCAGCAGTTTATCGGGGTACGAGCAGTACTTC | 12 | TRBJ2-7 | . | many | TRBV28
CASSLSLTDTQYF | TGTGCCAGCAGTTTGAGTCTCACAGATACGCAGTATTTT | 13 | TRBJ2-3 | . | few | TRBV12-3/TRBV12-4
CASSQDELEKLFF | TGCGCCAGCAGCCAAGACGAGCTAGAAAAACTGTTTTTT | 13 | TRBJ1-4 | . | few | TRBV4-3
CASSLVSGPRGSYEQYF | TGTGCCAGCAGCTTAGTTTCGGGGCCCCGAGGATCCTACGAGCAGTACTTC | 17 | TRBJ2-7 | . | few | TRBV7-9
CASSVRTGSGPFQPYNEQFF | TGCGCCAGCAGTGTCCGGACTGGTAGCGGACCCTTCCAACCTTACAATGAGCAGTTCTTC | 20 | TRBJ2-1 | . | . | TRBV10-2
CASSPTGSGYEQYF | TGCGCCAGCAGCCCCACCGGCAGCGGCTACGAGCAGTACTTC | 14 | TRBJ2-7 | . | . | TRBV5-1
CSASIGRHSAFF | TGCAGTGCTAGTATCGGTCGGCACTCGGCTTTCTTT | 12 | TRBJ1-1 | . | few | TRBV20-1
CASNKGLLDPNTQYF | TGTGCCAGCAATAAGGGACTCCTCGACCCCAATACGCAGTATTTT | 15 | TRBJ2-3 | . | . | TRBV7-9
CAISYGQGDIAGELFF | TGTGCCATCAGCTACGGACAGGGGGATATCGCCGGGGAGCTGTTTTTT | 16 | TRBJ2-2 | TRBD1 | . | TRBV10-3
CAISEWTGVGEQYF | TGTGCCATCAGTGAGTGGACAGGGGTAGGGGAGCAGTACTTC | 14 | TRBJ2-7 | TRBD1 | . | TRBV10-3
CASSSRRSMNTEAFF | TGTGCCAGCAGCTCACGACGTTCCATGAACACTGAAGCTTTCTTT | 15 | TRBJ1-1 | . | . | TRBV7-8
CASSYSSFGGSSYNEQFF | TGTGCCAGCAGTTACTCGTCATTTGGGGGGAGCTCCTACAATGAGCAGTTCTTC | 18 | TRBJ2-1 | . | . | TRBV6-2/TRBV6-3
CATSDLRGNTGELFF | TGTGCCACCAGTGATCTACGAGGGAACACCGGGGAGCTGTTTTTT | 15 | TRBJ2-2 | . | few | TRBV24-1
CASSQAGGVPEQYF | TGTGCCAGCAGCCAAGCGGGAGGTGTCCCCGAGCAGTACTTC | 14 | TRBJ2-7 | TRBD2 | few | TRBV12-3/TRBV12-4
CATLTNEQYF | TGTGCCACCCTCACTAACGAGCAGTACTTC | 10 | TRBJ2-7 | . | . | TRBV6-5
CASSYDGTGRAYNEQFF | TGTGCCAGCAGTTACGATGGGACAGGACGGGCCTACAATGAGCAGTTCTTC | 17 | TRBJ2-1 | TRBD1 | few | TRBV6-5
CASSSTVPAVQETQYF | TGTGCCAGCAGCTCGACCGTCCCTGCAGTCCAAGAGACCCAGTACTTC | 16 | TRBJ2-5 | . | many | TRBV7-8
CSVQDTLSYEQYF | TGCAGCGTTCAGGACACCTTATCCTACGAGCAGTACTTC | 13 | TRBJ2-7 | . | few | TRBV29-1
CASSIGQGGIIQYF | TGTGCCAGCAGCATCGGACAGGGCGGGATCATTCAGTACTTC | 14 | TRBJ2-4 | TRBD1 | . | TRBV3-1
CASSTVETQYF | TGTGCCAGCAGCACAGTGGAGACCCAGTACTTC | 11 | TRBJ2-5 | . | . | TRBV7-9
CASSSIAEVQETQYF | TGTGCCAGCAGTTCAATAGCGGAGGTCCAAGAGACCCAGTACTTC | 15 | TRBJ2-5 | . | few | TRBV28
CASTPTAGNEEQYF | TGTGCCAGCACCCCGACCGCGGGCAACGAGGAGCAGTACTTC | 14 | TRBJ2-7 | . | few | TRBV12-3/TRBV12-4
CASSLGSGGYNEQFF | TGTGCCAGCAGCCTGGGGTCGGGTGGCTACAATGAGCAGTTCTTC | 15 | TRBJ2-1 | . | few | TRBV5-5
CASSLGVGAGEKYYEQYF | TGCGCCAGCAGCTTGGGGGTTGGAGCGGGAGAGAAGTACTACGAGCAGTACTTC | 18 | TRBJ2-7 | TRBD2 | . | TRBV5-1
CSVLLTYNEQFF | TGCAGCGTTCTCCTAACCTACAATGAGCAGTTCTTC | 12 | TRBJ2-1 | . | . | TRBV29-1
CASRPTSGRYTGELFF | TGTGCCAGCAGACCGACTAGCGGGAGATACACCGGGGAGCTGTTTTTT | 16 | TRBJ2-2 | TRBD2 | . | TRBV28
CASSVGGVLTRNEQFF | TGTGCCAGCAGCGTAGGGGGGGTCTTGACGAGGAATGAGCAGTTCTTC | 16 | TRBJ2-1 | . | . | TRBV9
CASSYSSGDYEQYF | TGTGCCAGCAGTTACTCTAGCGGGGACTACGAGCAGTACTTC | 14 | TRBJ2-7 | TRBD2 | few | TRBV6-5
CASSLLAGEGSGDTQYF | TGCGCCAGCAGCTTACTAGCGGGAGAAGGATCGGGAGATACGCAGTATTTT | 17 | TRBJ2-3 | TRBD2 | once | TRBV5-1
CASSARDRVDHLPQHF | TGTGCCAGCAGTGCCCGGGACAGGGTCGATCATTTGCCCCAGCATTTT | 16 | TRBJ1-5 | TRBD1 | . | TRBV6-1
CASSPGHGSYEQYF | TGCGCCAGCAGCCCCGGCCATGGCAGCTACGAGCAGTACTTC | 14 | TRBJ2-7 | . | . | TRBV5-1
CASSYTGQGAGELFF | TGTGCCAGCAGTTACACGGGACAGGGAGCCGGGGAGCTGTTTTTT | 15 | TRBJ2-2 | TRBD1 | few | TRBV6-2/TRBV6-3
CATSEERESRNEQFF | TGTGCCACCAGTGAAGAGCGGGAAAGTAGGAATGAGCAGTTCTTC | 15 | TRBJ2-1 | TRBD2 | few | TRBV24-1
CASSQSGSFADTQYF | TGTGCCAGCAGTCAGAGCGGGAGTTTCGCAGATACGCAGTATTTT | 15 | TRBJ2-3 | TRBD2 | few | TRBV7-9
CASSLALVSGNTIYF | TGTGCCAGCAGCTTAGCGTTGGTCTCTGGAAACACCATATATTTT | 15 | TRBJ1-3 | . | . | TRBV7-8
CASSQLPGQGSTEAFF | TGTGCCAGCAGTCAACTACCCGGACAGGGGAGCACTGAAGCTTTCTTT | 16 | TRBJ1-1 | TRBD1 | few | TRBV6-5
CASSLQGGYYNEQFF | TGTGCCAGCAGTTTACAGGGCGGATACTACAATGAGCAGTTCTTC | 15 | TRBJ2-1 | . | . | TRBV27
CSVEDPRAVNTEAFF | TGCAGCGTTGAAGATCCGCGGGCGGTGAACACTGAAGCTTTCTTT | 15 | TRBJ1-1 | . | . | TRBV29-1
CASSLLLAADTQYF | TGTGCCAGCAGTTTATTACTAGCGGCAGATACGCAGTATTTT | 14 | TRBJ2-3 | TRBD2 | . | TRBV28
CASLGSGQETQYF | TGTGCCAGCCTGGGGAGTGGGCAAGAGACCCAGTACTTC | 13 | TRBJ2-5 | . | few | TRBV7-6
CASSVGLQYSYNEQFF | TGTGCCAGCAGCGTCGGACTCCAGTATTCCTACAATGAGCAGTTCTTC | 16 | TRBJ2-1 | . | few | TRBV9
CASSYAPNEQFF | TGTGCCAGCAGTTACGCGCCCAATGAGCAGTTCTTC | 12 | TRBJ2-1 | . | few | TRBV6-2/TRBV6-3